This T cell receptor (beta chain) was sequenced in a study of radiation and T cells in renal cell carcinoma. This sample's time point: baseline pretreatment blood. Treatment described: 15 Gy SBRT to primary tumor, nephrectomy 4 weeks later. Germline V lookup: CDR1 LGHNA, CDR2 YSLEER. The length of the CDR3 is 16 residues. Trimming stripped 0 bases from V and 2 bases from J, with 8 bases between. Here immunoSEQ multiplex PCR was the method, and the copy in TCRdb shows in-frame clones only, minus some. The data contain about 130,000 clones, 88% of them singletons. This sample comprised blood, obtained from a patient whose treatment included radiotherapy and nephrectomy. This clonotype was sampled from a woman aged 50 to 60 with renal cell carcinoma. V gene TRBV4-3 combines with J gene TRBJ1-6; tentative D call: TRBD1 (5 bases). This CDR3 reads CASSQEGVPYNSPLHF. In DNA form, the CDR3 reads TGCGCCAGCAGCCAAGAGGGGGTTCCCTATAATTCACCCCTCCACTTT.